The rows below give T cell receptor beta chains drawn from one sample of a study of cytomegalovirus exposure and HLA in healthy donors. Some clones are missing from TCRdb's copy, which holds only in-frame ones; the method was immunoSEQ multiplex PCR. Across around 140,000 clones, the top ten clones capture 0.75% to 1% of the sample. Sequenced: PBMCs. The origin of the receptors is a male donor in good health and CMV-seronegative. The CDR3 runs from the conserved cysteine through the conserved F or W. A D gene is named only where the DNA matches it firmly.

CASSAGEQETQYF	TGTGCCAGCAGTGCAGGGGAACAAGAGACCCAGTACTTC	TRBJ2-5	13	TRBV28	-
CASSFRDRGLYEQYF	TGTGCCAGCAGCTTCCGGGACAGGGGCTTGTACGAGCAGTACTTC	TRBJ2-7	15	TRBV7-9	TRBD1
CASSLARDSAETQYF	TGTGCCAGCAGTTTAGCCCGAGACAGCGCAGAGACCCAGTACTTC	TRBJ2-5	15	TRBV28	-
CAWGQGNGGEQYF	TGTGCCTGGGGACAGGGCAACGGTGGCGAGCAGTACTTC	TRBJ2-7	13	TRBV30	TRBD1
CAISETSGYTDTQYF	TGTGCCATCAGTGAGACTAGCGGATACACAGATACGCAGTATTTT	TRBJ2-3	15	TRBV10-3	TRBD2
CATSRETGSYNEQFF	TGTGCCACCAGCAGGGAAACCGGGTCTTACAATGAGCAGTTCTTC	TRBJ2-1	15	TRBV15	-
CASSQGTYGYTF	TGTGCCAGTAGCCAGGGGACCTATGGCTACACCTTC	TRBJ1-2	12	TRBV19	-
CASSTRGTSGGYEQYF	TGTGCCAGCAGCACTCGAGGGACTAGCGGGGGATACGAGCAGTACTTC	TRBJ2-7	16	TRBV7-9	TRBD2
CASSTGGQPQHF	TGTGCCAGCAGTACGGGTGGTCAGCCCCAGCATTTT	TRBJ1-5	12	TRBV25-1	-
CASSYVGQGSTGELFF	TGTGCCAGCAGTTACGTAGGACAGGGAAGCACCGGGGAGCTGTTTTTT	TRBJ2-2	16	TRBV6-6	TRBD1
CSISTGLSSYEQYF	TGCAGCATCTCTACAGGGCTTTCCTCCTACGAGCAGTACTTC	TRBJ2-7	14	TRBV29-1	-
CASSLRGDPYNEQFF	TGTGCCAGTAGTCTCCGGGGGGACCCCTACAATGAGCAGTTCTTC	TRBJ2-1	15	TRBV19	TRBD2
CASSQAASGGWAGELFF	TGCGCCAGCAGCCAAGCTGCTAGCGGGGGCTGGGCCGGGGAGCTGTTTTTT	TRBJ2-2	17	TRBV4-3	TRBD2
CASSPGGPYGYTF	TGTGCCAGCAGCCCGGGGGGACCCTATGGCTACACCTTC	TRBJ1-2	13	TRBV5-4	-
CASSLSPPRETQYF	TGTGCCAGCAGCTTAAGCCCGCCGCGGGAGACCCAGTACTTC	TRBJ2-5	14	TRBV7-2	-
CASSLTVMNTEAFF	TGCGCCAGCAGCCTGACAGTGATGAACACTGAAGCTTTCTTT	TRBJ1-1	14	TRBV5-1	-
CASSSPHSLRDHNSPLHF	TGTGCCAGCAGCTCGCCACACAGCCTCCGAGACCATAATTCACCCCTCCACTTT	TRBJ1-6	18	TRBV7-9	-
CACSAGQNNSPLHF	-	TRBJ1-6	14	TRBV30	-
CASSASLSQETQYF	TGTGCCAGCAGTGCGTCGCTCAGCCAAGAGACCCAGTACTTC	TRBJ2-5	14	TRBV6-1	-
CASLDRGSSYNEQFF	TGTGCCAGTTTGGACAGGGGGAGCTCCTACAATGAGCAGTTCTTC	TRBJ2-1	15	TRBV19	TRBD1
CASSEAEVRLSEQYF	TGTGCCAGCAGTGAAGCGGAAGTCCGACTGTCCGAGCAGTACTTC	TRBJ2-7	15	TRBV2	-
CASRLSNSPLHF	TGTGCCTCGCGACTTAGTAATTCACCCCTCCACTTT	TRBJ1-6	12	TRBV30	-
CASSYSLAGTGEQFF	TGTGCCAGCAGTTACTCGCTAGCGGGAACGGGTGAGCAGTTCTTC	TRBJ2-1	15	TRBV6-5	TRBD2
CASGLVQDVSGELFF	TGTGCTAGTGGTTTGGTACAGGATGTATCCGGGGAGCTGTTTTTT	TRBJ2-2	15	TRBV12-5	-
CSARSGAQYF	TGCAGTGCCCGGTCGGGGGCCCAGTACTTC	TRBJ2-5	10	TRBV20-1	-
CASSDSSGRTYNEQFF	TGCGCCAGCAGTGATTCTAGCGGGAGAACCTATAATGAGCAGTTCTTC	TRBJ2-1	16	TRBV10-1	TRBD2
CASSDEGGQPQHF	TGTGCCAGCAGTGACGAGGGCGGTCAGCCCCAGCATTTT	TRBJ1-5	13	TRBV6-4	-
CASSFVEGAYNEQFF	TGTGCCAGCAGTTTCGTGGAGGGAGCTTACAATGAGCAGTTCTTC	TRBJ2-1	15	TRBV27	-
CSVRLASSYEQYF	TGCAGCGTCCGACTAGCGTCATCCTACGAGCAGTACTTC	TRBJ2-7	13	TRBV29-1	TRBD2